This T cell receptor beta chain was observed in a study of blood T cell repertoires in COVID-19. In the study overall: Italy, Spain and the United States were the sources of the convalescent and acute COVID-19 samples. The analysed material was cDNA or gDNA that came from T cells, B-cell-depleted T cells, or PBMCs.

This CDR3 region has 12 residues. Germline V lookup: CDR1 SGHNT, CDR2 YYREEE (reference sequence). The ends were cut back, 1 base at V and 8 bases at J, with 9 bases in the middle. Authors' analysis steps: Estimation of nucleated cell counts was performed using reference gene primer amplification. The table came from immunoSEQ multiplex PCR; TCRdb's copy has only in-frame clones and leaves some out. V, J and clone size reflect that table, while D and trimming were determined from the DNA. The sample yields 200,000 to 250,000 clones, roughly 80% seen once. This clone was detected only once. The sequenced material came from peripheral blood. This TCR came from an elderly woman with acute or convalescent COVID-19. The chain combines TRBV5-4 with TRBJ1-2; the D gene is possibly TRBD1 (5 bases). CDR3: CASSLSGVGYTF. CDR3 DNA sequence: TGTGCCAGCAGCTTGTCGGGGGTAGGCTACACCTTC.